Sequencing of this T cell receptor beta chain was carried out in a study of blood T cells in healthy people across ages (dated by TCRdb to the mid-2010s). At the level of the whole study: In model experiments, template switching captured about one uniquely barcoded TCR beta cDNA molecule for every two T cells. The study measured age-related changes in TCR beta repertoire diversity using deep sequencing normalized with unique cDNA molecular identifiers. The donors were divided into four age groups: young (average around 16 years), middle-aged (over 35), aged (approximately 59) and long-lived (more than 75). Donors of different ages were randomly distributed across sequencing lanes to avoid experimental bias. For two donors (one aged 18 to 30 and one aged 80 or older), the study analyzed two additional independent replicas of 1 million unique cDNA reads from the same blood draw. General findings and caveats noted by the study authors: As age increased, observed TCR beta diversity per million T cells dropped in a roughly linear way, and a significant reduction was already evident by age about 40. Since profiling was done on bulk unsorted PBMCs, naive and antigen-experienced compartments could not be conclusively compared. The percentage of naive T cells measured by flow cytometry correlated strongly with observed TCR beta diversity. Total diversity estimates from one million sequenced T cells were considered lower bounds and underestimates. Because the CMV infection status of the donors was unknown, age-related changes in expanded clonotypes may potentially have been confounded. Compared with the aged group, the long-lived group had more naive CD4+ T cells, fewer expanded clones and increased TCR diversity, a pattern suggesting age selection.

Notes on this clonotype: No antigen is known for it. No quality values exist for individual bases; no much larger clone is one base distant.

The library was prepared using 5' RACE. Instrument on record: Illumina HiSeq 2500. The second PCR ran for about 6 to 11 cycles and used a J-beta primer mix along with a sample-barcoded 5' primer. A template-switch 5' adaptor carrying 12 random nucleotides introduced a unique molecular identifier onto each TCR beta cDNA molecule. Each sample yielded at least 3 million CDR3-containing paired-end reads. First-strand cDNA synthesis was performed from all RNA using the Mint cDNA synthesis kit, with priming by a TRBC-specific oligonucleotide. Following uracil-DNA glycosylase treatment, a first 18-cycle PCR with universal primers M1SS and BC2_uni_R was performed on all cDNA. In the paper's pipeline: For normalization, 1 million high-quality reads were randomly selected from each sample, with every read carrying a distinct molecular identifier. Reads sharing molecular identifiers were discarded rather than binned into consensus sequences. CDR3 identification, clonotype clustering and error correction used MiTCR with a Q25 quality threshold and the strictest error-elimination algorithm. A nonparametric unseen species model using Euler transformation provided a lower-bound estimate of total TCR beta diversity. TCRdb reworked the public reads: Q25 trimming with fastp, MiXCR clone assembly, productive beta chains retained. Here each entry gathers all rows of one CDR3 protein and keeps the most common genes and DNA. TCRdb, not the original authors, processed these V and J calls. The sample data list around 870,000 distinct CDR3 sequences, and 29% of these were observed just once. The ten largest account for roughly 17% of the sample.

Trimming leaves V shorter by 6 bases and J shorter by 3 bases, with the junction holding 9 bases beyond the gene matches. The germline V gene provides CDR1 MNHNS and CDR2 SASEGT. Spanning cysteine to phenylalanine, the CDR3 consists of 16 amino acids. Solely the CDR3 DNA is kept, with 48 bases framed from the first base. The donors were roughly 40 Caucasian individuals from Russia, aged roughly 6 to 90 years, who were systemically healthy. About 10 milliliters of peripheral blood were drawn from each donor into EDTA-treated Vacutainer tubes. Ficoll-Paque density-gradient centrifugation was used to isolate PBMCs, with at least 6.5 million per sample. Total RNA was extracted from PBMCs with Trizol reagent, with at least 6 micrograms obtained per sample. For every donor, flow cytometry on a PBMC aliquot measured the percentage of naive CD45RAhigh/CD27high T cells.

The rearrangement joined TRBV6-1 to TRBJ2-1, with 9 middle bases fitting TRBD2. Material: blood. The source of this sequence is a woman aged 80 or over in good health. The nucleotides are TGTGCCAGCAGGGATGTAGCGGGAGCCGGCTACAATGAGCAGTTCTTC. Protein translation: CASRDVAGAGYNEQFF.